Listed below are T cell receptor beta chains from one sample, sequenced in a study of response to subunit inactivated influenza vaccine. TCRdb itself ran the RT-PCR reads through MiXCR, one entry per CDR3 protein. The sample includes about 650,000 distinct CDR3 sequences, around a sixth seen only once; the top ten take roughly 11%. Here the sequenced sample was PBMCs from blood, taken approximately 13 days after vaccination. The receptor source for this set is a man aged 50-60 years who received an inactivated influenza vaccine. Each CDR3 is given with its conserved first and last residue. Fields, in order: D gene, J gene, V gene, clone size, CDR3 DNA, CDR3 protein. The D gene is left open where the match is weak. Only part of the rows carry a size: once, few, many, or a class if the clone is expanded.

. | TRBJ2-7 | TRBV6-2/TRBV6-3 | few | TGTGCCAGCAGATTGACAGTGTCCTACGAGCAGTACTTC | CASRLTVSYEQYF
. | TRBJ1-1 | TRBV5-1 | . | TGCGCCAGCAGCCCGGGTGGGGGGTACACTGAAGCTTTCTTT | CASSPGGGYTEAFF
TRBD2 | TRBJ2-3 | TRBV12-3/TRBV12-4 | . | TGTGCCAGCAGTTTTCGTCATGGGACTAGCGGGAGGTCAGATACGCAGTATTTT | CASSFRHGTSGRSDTQYF
. | TRBJ2-5 | TRBV6-5 | few | TGTGCCAGCAGTTACTACGCAAGGGAGACCCAGTACTTC | CASSYYARETQYF
. | TRBJ2-3 | TRBV20-1 | many | TGCAGTGCTAGTTTCCGCGGGTTCACAGATACGCAGTATTTT | CSASFRGFTDTQYF
. | TRBJ2-2 | TRBV6-2/TRBV6-3 | . | TGTGCCAGCAGTTATCTTCCCGGCCGGGAGCTGTTTTTT | CASSYLPGRELFF
. | TRBJ2-1 | TRBV20-1 | . | TGCAGTGCTTCAGGGTCCAGGTCCTACAATGAGCAGTTCTTC | CSASGSRSYNEQFF
. | TRBJ2-7 | TRBV3-1 | . | TGTGCCAGCAGCCAACGACAGGTTAGGCCCCACGAGCAGTACTTC | CASSQRQVRPHEQYF
. | TRBJ2-1 | TRBV4-3 | few | TGCGCCAGCAGCCAAGTCGATCGGGAGACCAATGAGCAGTTCTTC | CASSQVDRETNEQFF
. | TRBJ2-3 | TRBV30 | few | TGTGCCTGGAATCCCCAGGGAGGTACGCAGTATTTT | CAWNPQGGTQYF
. | TRBJ2-7 | TRBV11-2 | few | TGTGCCAGCAGCTCCATCCGGAGGGACAATAAGCAGTACTTC | CASSSIRRDNKQYF
TRBD1 | TRBJ1-1 | TRBV11-2 | . | TGTGCCAGCAGCTTATTTTTCCGTGAGGGACAGGGCATGAACACTGAAGCTTTCTTT | CASSLFFREGQGMNTEAFF
TRBD2 | TRBJ2-3 | TRBV28 | few | TGTGCCAGCAGTTTAGAGCGGGGGTACACAGATACGCAGTATTTT | CASSLERGYTDTQYF
TRBD2 | TRBJ2-3 | TRBV5-1 | . | TGCGCCAGCAGCCCCGGGACTAGCGGGGCCTGGGATACGCAGTATTTT | CASSPGTSGAWDTQYF
TRBD2 | TRBJ2-7 | TRBV11-2 | . | TGTGCCAGCAGCTTTCCAGTTGGACTAGCGGGGGGCGAGCAGTACTTC | CASSFPVGLAGGEQYF
TRBD2 | TRBJ2-3 | TRBV5-1 | many | TGCGCCAGCAGCTTGTCGGTAGCGGGAGTTTCCGGAACGCAGTATTTT | CASSLSVAGVSGTQYF
. | TRBJ2-1 | TRBV7-9 | . | TGTGCCAGCAGCTTAAGTTCTACCCACAATGAGCAGTTCTTC | CASSLSSTHNEQFF
TRBD1 | TRBJ2-1 | TRBV10-3 | few | TGTGCCATCAGTGACCCGGACAGGGCAGGGAGAAGTAGTTCCTACAATGAGCAGTTCTTC | CAISDPDRAGRSSSYNEQFF
TRBD1 | TRBJ1-6 | TRBV6-2/TRBV6-3 | few | TGTGCCAGCAGTTACCGTGCCGGGACAGGGGGCACACACTCACCCCTCCACTTT | CASSYRAGTGGTHSPLHF
TRBD1 | TRBJ1-2 | TRBV29-1 | . | TGCAGCGTTGGGACAGGGAACTATGGCTACACCTTC | CSVGTGNYGYTF
TRBD2 | TRBJ2-5 | TRBV6-1 | few | TGTGCCACCCTAGCGGGGGGGTACCAAGAGACCCAGTACTTC | CATLAGGYQETQYF
. | TRBJ1-1 | TRBV18 | few | TGTGCCAGCTCACCAAGAGCAGCGGACGGGAACACTGAAGCTTTCTTT | CASSPRAADGNTEAFF
TRBD1 | TRBJ2-2 | TRBV10-3 | many | TGTGCCATCAGTCCGGGACAGGGTACCGGCGGGGAGCTGTTTTTT | CAISPGQGTGGELFF
TRBD2 | TRBJ2-2 | TRBV7-6 | many | TGTGCCAGCAGCTTGTTTACCACCGGGGGGGGATCCTCTTACACCGGGGAGCTGTTTTTT | CASSLFTTGGGSSYTGELFF
. | TRBJ1-2 | TRBV11-2 | many | TGTGCCAGCAGCTTAGGACAGTTCTATGGCTACACCTTC | CASSLGQFYGYTF
TRBD1 | TRBJ2-1 | TRBV6-1 | many | TGTGCCAGCAGAAAGATGACAGGGGTAACCTACAATGAGCAGTTCTTC | CASRKMTGVTYNEQFF
TRBD1 | TRBJ2-3 | TRBV6-1 | few | TGTGCCAGCAAAGGGACAGGGGGCCGGCGGACAGATACGCAGTATTTT | CASKGTGGRRTDTQYF
TRBD2 | TRBJ2-1 | TRBV5-1 | many | TGCGCCAGCAGCTTGAACGGACTAGCGGGTTACAATGAGCAGTTCTTC | CASSLNGLAGYNEQFF
. | TRBJ2-5 | TRBV15 | . | TGTGCCACCAGCAGAGGGGGACTGCAAGAGACCCAGTACTTC | CATSRGGLQETQYF
TRBD1 | TRBJ1-1 | TRBV18 | many | TGTGCCAGCTCAATCGGACAGGGGACTGAAGCTTTCTTT | CASSIGQGTEAFF
. | TRBJ2-7 | TRBV29-1 | few | TGCAGCGTTGATTTCTTGGGGGAGCAGTACTTC | CSVDFLGEQYF
. | TRBJ2-7 | TRBV4-1 | . | TGCGCCAGCAGCCAAGCCTTAGGTCATCGCTCCTACGAGCAGTACTTC | CASSQALGHRSYEQYF
. | TRBJ2-1 | TRBV20-1 | . | TGCAGTGCTACGGCGTTCAGGGGGGGCTATACAAATGAGCAGTTCTTC | CSATAFRGGYTNEQFF
. | TRBJ2-7 | TRBV29-1 | . | TGCAGCGTTGAACCGAGGGACCGGGCTCAGAACGAGCAGTACTTC | CSVEPRDRAQNEQYF
. | TRBJ2-3 | TRBV25-1 | many | TGTGCCAGCAGTGTAGAAGGGTTCACAGATACGCAGTATTTT | CASSVEGFTDTQYF
TRBD2 | TRBJ2-3 | TRBV2 | . | TGTGCCAGCAGACCCGGGACTAGCGGGGGAGGAGGCACAGATACGCAGTATTTT | CASRPGTSGGGGTDTQYF
TRBD2 | TRBJ2-7 | TRBV20-1 | . | TGCAGTGCTAGAGATCGTTATAGCGGGAGGTTACGAACCTACGAGCAGTACTTC | CSARDRYSGRLRTYEQYF
. | TRBJ2-7 | TRBV21-1 | . | TGTGCCAGCAGCATGGGTGGGGACGGGAGGGCCATGTACGAGCAGTACTTC | CASSMGGDGRAMYEQYF
TRBD1 | TRBJ2-6 | TRBV5-1 | once | TGCGCCAGCAGCCACCTCCAGGGGGCCGGGGCCAACGTCCTGACTTTC | CASSHLQGAGANVLTF
. | TRBJ2-3 | TRBV5-1 | . | TGCGCCAGCAGCTTGGTGGTGGGGGGCCCAGATACGCAGTATTTT | CASSLVVGGPDTQYF
TRBD1 | TRBJ2-1 | TRBV7-9 | . | TGTGCCAGCAGCTTTTTACAGGGGCGCTACAATGAGCAGTTCTTC | CASSFLQGRYNEQFF
TRBD1 | TRBJ2-7 | TRBV29-1 | few | TGCAGCGTTTTCCGGGACAGGGGGGACGAGCAGTACTTC | CSVFRDRGDEQYF
. | TRBJ2-3 | TRBV7-3 | many | TGTGCCAGCAGCCCAATAAGATCTGTTGCTACGCAGTATTTT | CASSPIRSVATQYF
TRBD2 | TRBJ2-6 | TRBV6-2/TRBV6-3 | . | TGTGCCAGCAGCTTAATACGGGGGGCTGGGGCCAACGTCCTGACTTTC | CASSLIRGAGANVLTF
. | TRBJ2-5 | TRBV2 | few | TGTGCCAGCAGTGTATTAGGAGAGACCCAGTACTTC | CASSVLGETQYF
TRBD2 | TRBJ2-5 | TRBV4-3 | . | TGCGCCAGCAGCCAAGGGGGACTAGCGGGAGGGCCGCCAAGAGAGACCCAGTACTTC | CASSQGGLAGGPPRETQYF